This T cell receptor (beta chain) was captured in a study of identical twins. Germline V gene sequence: CDR1 DFQATT, CDR2 SNEGSKA (reference sequence). V was trimmed by 6 bases and J by 3 bases, leaving 12 bases between them. The CDR3 extends over 12 amino acids. Study results and caveats: With abundant cord blood beta clonotypes, insertions were fewer; memory repertoires showed no such pattern. Recombination models fit unrelated individuals' TCR alpha sharing but underestimated twins'.

Unique molecular identifiers were present on cDNA, and template switching added a universal primer site. MiXCR, applied by TCRdb to the 5' RACE reads, yields one record per CDR3 protein. Counted here are about 210,000 distinct CDR3 sequences, about a tenth occurring once; the ten biggest clones make up 5% to 5.5%. This clonotype was found a few times. Its antigen is undetermined. The chain links TRBV20-1 to TRBJ2-7; possibly TRBD1 for D (6 bases). The receptor was isolated from a woman between 18 and 30 years old in good health. The sequenced sample was memory (CD45RO+) T cells sorted from blood. In DNA form, the CDR3 reads TGCAGTGCCGGAGAGGACAGCTACGAGCAGTACTTC. Amino acid sequence: CSAGEDSYEQYF.